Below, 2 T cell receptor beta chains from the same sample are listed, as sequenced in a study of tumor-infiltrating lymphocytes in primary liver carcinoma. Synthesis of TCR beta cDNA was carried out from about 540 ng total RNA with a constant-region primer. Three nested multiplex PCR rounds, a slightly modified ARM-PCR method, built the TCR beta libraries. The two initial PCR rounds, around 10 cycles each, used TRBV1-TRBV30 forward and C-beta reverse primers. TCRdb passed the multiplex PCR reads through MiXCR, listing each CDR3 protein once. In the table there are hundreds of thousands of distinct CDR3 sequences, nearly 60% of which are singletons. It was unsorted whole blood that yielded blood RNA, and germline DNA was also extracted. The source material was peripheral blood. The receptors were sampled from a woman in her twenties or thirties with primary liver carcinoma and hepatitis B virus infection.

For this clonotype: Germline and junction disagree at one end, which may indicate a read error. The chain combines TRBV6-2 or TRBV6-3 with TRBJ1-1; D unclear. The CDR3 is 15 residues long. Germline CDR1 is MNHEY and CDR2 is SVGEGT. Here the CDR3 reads CASSFHSTANTETFF. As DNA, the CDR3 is TGTGCCAGCAGCTTCCATAGTACCGCGAACACTGAAACTTTCTTT.

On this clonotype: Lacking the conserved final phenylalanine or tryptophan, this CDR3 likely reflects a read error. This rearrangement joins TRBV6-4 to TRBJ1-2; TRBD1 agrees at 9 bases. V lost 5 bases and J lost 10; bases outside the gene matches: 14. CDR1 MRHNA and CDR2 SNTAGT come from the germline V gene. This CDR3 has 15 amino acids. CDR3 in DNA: TGTGCCAGCAGTTTGGTGGCGGGACAGGGTTTAGACTACACCTAC. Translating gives CASSLVAGQGLDYTY.